Below, 8 T cell receptor beta chains from the same sample are listed, as sequenced in a study of post-analysis software for immune sequencing data. Study-level findings and limits: Among roughly 5 TRBV segments more frequent in patients than controls were TRBV5-6, TRBV5-1 and TRBV20-1.

Their target antigens are unknown. TCR beta cDNA libraries included unique molecular identifiers. TCRdb reprocessed the PCR reads with MiXCR, giving one entry per CDR3 protein. The sample consists of approximately 440,000 distinct CDR3 sequences, under 55% of them appearing once. Source material: blood. Receptor source: a girl under 18 with multiple sclerosis.

V is TRBV24-1 and J is TRBJ2-1; 8 positions agree with TRBD1. This CDR3 is built from 17 residues. Germline CDR1 KGHDR, CDR2 SFDVKD. V gave up 4 bases and J gave up 10 bases; unmatched junction bases: 17. CDR3 DNA: TGTGCCACCAGTGAGGATCGGACAGGGTGGGTTCGGGGCGAGCAGTTCTTC. This translates into CATSEDRTGWVRGEQFF.

This clonotype was seen only a few times. This rearrangement joins TRBV5-1 to TRBJ2-5; D is uncertain. The DNA matches TRBJ2-7 better at its end, which makes the J call doubtful. The CDR3 is made up of 14 amino acids. Germline V gene lookup returns CDR1 SGHRS and CDR2 YFSETQ. This CDR3 reads CASSPSEPTYEQYF. In DNA, the CDR3 is TGCGCCAGCAGCCCATCCGAACCGACCTACGAGCAGTACTTC.

The rearrangement links TRBV9 to TRBJ1-6; D remains unclear. V lost 2 bases and J 10 bases, leaving 10 bases between the germline ends. CDR1 is SGDLS and CDR2 is YYNGEE in the germline V gene. There are 13 residues in the CDR3. The DNA of the CDR3 is TGTGCCAGCAGCGTTACACTAGGGTCACCCCTCCACTTT. As protein: CASSVTLGSPLHF.

V gene TRBV6-5 combines with J gene TRBJ2-3; D call uncertain. CDR1 and CDR2 from the germline V gene are MNHEY and SVGAGI. This CDR3 spans 13 amino acids. V was pared by 6 bases and J by 2 bases, with 9 bases between. In nucleotides, the CDR3 is TGTGCCAGCAGAACAGCAACCACAGATACGCAGTATTTT. Its protein is CASRTATTDTQYF.

The chain combines TRBV7-6 with TRBJ1-2, with 9 bases that match TRBD1. J lost 8 bases, V lost 4 bases, and 11 bases had no gene match. Germline values: CDR1 SGHVS, CDR2 FNYEAQ. This CDR3 spans 15 amino acids. CDR3 sequence: CASSSSGTGLQGYTF. The CDR3 region has the DNA TGTGCCAGCAGCTCATCCGGGACAGGGCTTCAAGGCTACACCTTC. The full variable domain, rest sourced from reference TRBV7-6 and TRBJ1-2, is GAGVSQSPRYKVTKRGQDVALRCDPISGHVSLYWYRQALGQGPEFLTYFNYEAQQDKSGLPNDRFSAERPEGSISTLTIQRTEQRDSAMYRCASSSSGTGLQGYTFGSGTRLTVV.

J is TRBJ2-3 and V is TRBV12-3 or TRBV12-4, with 7 bases lining up with TRBD2. The CDR3 sequence is 14 residues long. The J segment lost 0 bases and the V segment lost 10 bases, leaving 7 bases of the junction unmatched. CDR3 sequence reads: CAILLADSTDTQYF. CDR3 nucleotides: TGTGCCATCCTGCTAGCGGATAGCACAGATACGCAGTATTTT.

In its sample, this clonotype was seen a few times. The chain has TRBV27 and TRBJ1-1; TRBD1 aligns across 8 bases. This CDR3 has 14 amino acids. Germline V gene data show CDR1 as MNHEY and CDR2 as SMNVEV (reference sequence). V shed 5 bases, J shed 1 base, and the junction held 3 bases outside the gene matches. This CDR3 is CASSIGTGNTEAFF. As DNA, the CDR3 is TGTGCCAGCAGTATCGGGACAGGGAACACTGAAGCTTTCTTT.

The chain links TRBV29-1 to TRBJ2-1; D unresolved. The V gene's germline CDR1 is SQVTM and CDR2 ANQGSEA. Trimming cost V 7 bases and J 7 bases, with 11 bases left between them. The CDR3 extends over 11 amino acids. For the CDR3, the DNA is TGCAGCGCTGCCCCAGTAAATGAGCAGTTCTTC. This sequence encodes CSAAPVNEQFF.